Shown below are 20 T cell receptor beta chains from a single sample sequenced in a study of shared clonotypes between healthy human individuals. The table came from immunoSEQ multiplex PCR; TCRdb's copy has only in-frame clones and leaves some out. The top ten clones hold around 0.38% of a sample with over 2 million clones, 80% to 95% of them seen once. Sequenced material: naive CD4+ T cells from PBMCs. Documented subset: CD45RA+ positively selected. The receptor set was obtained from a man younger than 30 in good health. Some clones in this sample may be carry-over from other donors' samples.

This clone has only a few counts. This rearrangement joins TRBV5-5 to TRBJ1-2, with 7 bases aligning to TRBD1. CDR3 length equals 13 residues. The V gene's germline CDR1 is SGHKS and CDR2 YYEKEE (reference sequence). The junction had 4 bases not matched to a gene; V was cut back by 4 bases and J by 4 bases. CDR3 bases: TGTGCCAGCAGCCCCGGGACAGTCTATGGCTACACCTTC. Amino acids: CASSPGTVYGYTF.

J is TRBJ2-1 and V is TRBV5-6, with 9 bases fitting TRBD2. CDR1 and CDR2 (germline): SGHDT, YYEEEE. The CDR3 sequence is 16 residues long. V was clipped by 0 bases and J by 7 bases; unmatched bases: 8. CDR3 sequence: CASSLGVASGMNEQFF. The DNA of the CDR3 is TGTGCCAGCAGCTTGGGTGTGGCTAGCGGGATGAATGAGCAGTTCTTC. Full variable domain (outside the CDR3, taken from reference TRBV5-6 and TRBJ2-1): DAGVTQSPTHLIKTRGQQVTLRCSPKSGHDTVSWYQQALGQGPQFIFQYYEEEERQRGNFPDRFSGHQFPNYSSELNVNALLLGDSALYLCASSLGVASGMNEQFFGPGTRLTVL.

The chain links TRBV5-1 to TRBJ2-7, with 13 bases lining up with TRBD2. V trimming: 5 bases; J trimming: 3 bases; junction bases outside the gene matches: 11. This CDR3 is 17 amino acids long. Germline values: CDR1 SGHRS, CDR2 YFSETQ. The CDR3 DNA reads TGCGCCAGCAGTTCTCAAGGACTAGCGGGAGAAGGCTACGAGCAGTACTTC. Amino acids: CASSSQGLAGEGYEQYF.

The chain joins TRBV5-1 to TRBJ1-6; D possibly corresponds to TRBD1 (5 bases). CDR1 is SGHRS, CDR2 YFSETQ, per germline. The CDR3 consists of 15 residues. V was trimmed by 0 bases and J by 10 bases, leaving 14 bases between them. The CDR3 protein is CASSLAGIEGSPLHF. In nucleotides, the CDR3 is TGCGCCAGCAGCTTGGCAGGGATCGAGGGCTCACCCCTCCACTTT.

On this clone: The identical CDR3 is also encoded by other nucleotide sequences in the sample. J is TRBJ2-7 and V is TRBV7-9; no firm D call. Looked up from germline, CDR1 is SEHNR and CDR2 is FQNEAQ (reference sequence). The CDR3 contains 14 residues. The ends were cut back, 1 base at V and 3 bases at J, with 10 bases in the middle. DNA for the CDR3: TGTGCCAGCAGCTTAGGACAAGCTTTCTACGAGCAGTACTTC. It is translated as CASSLGQAFYEQYF. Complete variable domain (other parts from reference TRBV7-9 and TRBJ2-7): DTGVSQNPRHKITKRGQNVTFRCDPISEHNRLYWYRQTLGQGPEFLTYFQNEAQLEKSRLLSDRFSAERPKGSFSTLEIQRTEQGDSAMYLCASSLGQAFYEQYFGPGTRLTVT.

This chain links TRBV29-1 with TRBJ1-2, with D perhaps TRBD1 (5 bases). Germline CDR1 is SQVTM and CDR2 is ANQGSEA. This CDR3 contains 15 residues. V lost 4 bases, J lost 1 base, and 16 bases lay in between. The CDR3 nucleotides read TGCAGCGTTGTTTCGTCCGGGGCCATTAACTATGGCTACACCTTC. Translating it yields CSVVSSGAINYGYTF. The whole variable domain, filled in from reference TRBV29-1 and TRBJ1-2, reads SAVISQKPSRDICQRGTSLTIQCQVDSQVTMMFWYRQQPGQSLTLIATANQGSEATYESGFVIDKFPISRPNLTFSTLTVSNMSPEDSSIYLCSVVSSGAINYGYTFGSGTRLTVV.

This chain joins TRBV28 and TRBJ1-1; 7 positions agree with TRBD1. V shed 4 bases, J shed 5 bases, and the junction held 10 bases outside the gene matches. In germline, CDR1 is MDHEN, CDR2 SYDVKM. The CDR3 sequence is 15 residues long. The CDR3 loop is CASSSQGGGRTEAFF. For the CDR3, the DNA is TGTGCCAGCAGTTCTCAGGGGGGAGGGCGGACTGAAGCTTTCTTT.

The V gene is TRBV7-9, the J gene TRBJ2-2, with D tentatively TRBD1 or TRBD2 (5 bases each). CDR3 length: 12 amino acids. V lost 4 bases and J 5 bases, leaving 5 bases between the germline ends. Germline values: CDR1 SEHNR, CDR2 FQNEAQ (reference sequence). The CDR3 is CASSWGTGELFF. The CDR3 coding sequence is TGTGCCAGCAGCTGGGGGACCGGGGAGCTGTTTTTT.

The CDR3 DNA is TGTGCCAGCAGGACGGGGAGCTCCTACAATGAGCAGTTCTTC. This sequence encodes CASRTGSSYNEQFF. The chain has TRBV7-2 and TRBJ2-1; weak D call: TRBD2 (5 bases). The germline V gene has CDR1 SGHTA and CDR2 FQGNSA. Trimming removed 6 bases at V and 0 bases at J, with 9 bases between. This CDR3 is built from 14 residues.

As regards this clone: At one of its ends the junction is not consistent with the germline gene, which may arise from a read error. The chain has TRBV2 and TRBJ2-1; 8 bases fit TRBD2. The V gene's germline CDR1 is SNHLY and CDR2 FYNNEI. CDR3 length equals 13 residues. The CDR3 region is CARSGTSGNEQFF. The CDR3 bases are TGTGCCAGGAGTGGGACTAGTGGCAATGAGCAGTTCTTC.

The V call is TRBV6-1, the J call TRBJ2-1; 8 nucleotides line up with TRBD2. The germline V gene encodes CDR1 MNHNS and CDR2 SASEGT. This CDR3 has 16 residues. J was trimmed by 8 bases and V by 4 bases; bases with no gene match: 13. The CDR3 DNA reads TGTGCCAGCAGTGCAACTGGGAGCGGGAGTATGGATGAGCAGTTCTTC. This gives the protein CASSATGSGSMDEQFF.

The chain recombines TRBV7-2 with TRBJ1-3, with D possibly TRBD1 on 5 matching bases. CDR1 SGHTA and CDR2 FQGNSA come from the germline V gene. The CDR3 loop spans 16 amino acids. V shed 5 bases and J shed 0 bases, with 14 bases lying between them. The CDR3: CASSPRVSSSGNTIYF. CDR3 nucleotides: TGTGCCAGCAGCCCCAGGGTTTCGAGCTCTGGAAACACCATATATTTT. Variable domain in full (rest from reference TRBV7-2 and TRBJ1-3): GAGVSQSPSNKVTEKGKDVELRCDPISGHTALYWYRQSLGQGLEFLIYFQGNSAPDKSGLPSDRFSAERTGGSVSTLTIQRTQQEDSAVYLCASSPRVSSSGNTIYFGEGSWLTVV.

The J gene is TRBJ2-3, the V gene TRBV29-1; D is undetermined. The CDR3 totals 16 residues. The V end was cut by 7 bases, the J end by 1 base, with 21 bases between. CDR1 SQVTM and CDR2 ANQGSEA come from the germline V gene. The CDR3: CSALVQRLSGTDTQYF. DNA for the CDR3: TGCAGCGCCCTGGTCCAGAGATTGTCCGGCACAGATACGCAGTATTTT.

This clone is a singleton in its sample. The CDR3 DNA sequence: TGTGCCAGCAGTTTTCAGGGGTCCGTCTACGAGCAGTACTTC. The encoded protein is CASSFQGSVYEQYF. The chain is built from TRBV27 and TRBJ2-7, with D possibly being TRBD1 (6 bases). CDR1 and CDR2 (germline): MNHEY, SMNVEV (reference sequence). Trimming cost V 3 bases and J 3 bases, with 12 bases left between them. The CDR3 is 14 residues long.

This chain's CDR3 is CASSPGQGNTEAFF. For the CDR3, the DNA is TGTGCCAGCAGCCCCGGACAGGGGAACACTGAAGCTTTCTTT. The chain couples TRBV11-2 to TRBJ1-1; 8 bases line up with TRBD1. The CDR3 is 14 residues long. The trim removed 5 bases at V and 1 base at J, leaving 3 bases unmatched. Germline lookup yields CDR1 SGHAT and CDR2 FQNNGV.

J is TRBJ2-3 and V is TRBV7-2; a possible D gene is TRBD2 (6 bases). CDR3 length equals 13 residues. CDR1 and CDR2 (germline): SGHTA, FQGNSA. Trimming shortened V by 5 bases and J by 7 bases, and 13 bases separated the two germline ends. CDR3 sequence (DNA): TGTGCCAGCAGCCTAGGAGGGCCGAATACGCAGTATTTT. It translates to CASSLGGPNTQYF.

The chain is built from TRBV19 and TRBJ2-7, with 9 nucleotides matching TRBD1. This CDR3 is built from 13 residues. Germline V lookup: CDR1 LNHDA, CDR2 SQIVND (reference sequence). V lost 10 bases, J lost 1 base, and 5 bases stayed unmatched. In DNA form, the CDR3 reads TGTGCCACTAGGGGGACAGGGTCCTACGAGCAGTACTTC. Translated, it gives CATRGTGSYEQYF.

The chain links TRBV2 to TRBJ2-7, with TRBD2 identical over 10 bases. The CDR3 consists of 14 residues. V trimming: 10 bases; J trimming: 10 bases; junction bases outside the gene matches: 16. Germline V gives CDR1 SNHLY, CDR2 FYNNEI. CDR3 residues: CATGAAASGSSQYF. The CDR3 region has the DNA TGTGCCACCGGGGCGGCGGCTAGCGGGAGCTCACAGTACTTC.

CDR3 sequence: CASSMAGGPDTQYF. The CDR3 DNA is TGTGCCAGCAGTATGGCAGGGGGACCAGATACGCAGTATTTT. The genes are TRBV2 and TRBJ2-3, with 7 bases fitting TRBD1. CDR3 length: 14 residues. Germline V gives CDR1 SNHLY, CDR2 FYNNEI. V lost 5 bases and J lost 4; bases outside the gene matches: 6.

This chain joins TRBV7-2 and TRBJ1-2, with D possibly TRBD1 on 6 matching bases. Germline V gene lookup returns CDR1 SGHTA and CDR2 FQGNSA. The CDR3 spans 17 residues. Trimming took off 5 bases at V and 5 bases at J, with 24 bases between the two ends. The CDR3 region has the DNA TGTGCCAGCAGCCCTGACCGACTCGGGGGGGCGCAATATGGCTACACCTTC. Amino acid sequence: CASSPDRLGGAQYGYTF. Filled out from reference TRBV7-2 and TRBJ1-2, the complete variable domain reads GAGVSQSPSNKVTEKGKDVELRCDPISGHTALYWYRQSLGQGLEFLIYFQGNSAPDKSGLPSDRFSAERTGGSVSTLTIQRTQQEDSAVYLCASSPDRLGGAQYGYTFGSGTRLTVV.